This T cell receptor (beta chain) is from a study of T cell repertoires in cytomegalovirus infection. Study as a whole: The public TCR beta signatures pointed to both CMV infection and matching HLA type.

Study results and limitations: HLA-C-restricted CMV clonotypes gave the most frequent clonotype in two of eight donors. The cumulative frequency of public TCR beta families distinguished individuals who carried CMV together with the relevant HLA.

This clonotype was observed a handful of times. The antigen is undetermined. MiXCR, run by TCRdb on the reads, gives a single entry per CDR3 protein. The sample lists 150,000 to 200,000 distinct CDR3 sequences; approximately 15% were seen once. V lost 6 bases, J lost 6 bases, and 14 bases lay in between. The CDR3 extends over 13 amino acids. Germline-derived CDR1 and CDR2 are DFQATT and SNEGSKA (reference sequence). This sequence originates from a human donor in good health (CMV status not recorded). Some clones in this sample may be carry-over from other donors' samples. Sequencing used PBMCs. The rearrangement links TRBV20-1 to TRBJ2-2, with D hard to call. CDR3 protein: CSAPGPGAGELFF. CDR3 sequence (DNA): TGCAGTGCCCCTGGCCCAGGTGCCGGGGAGCTGTTTTTT.